These 16 T cell receptor beta chains share one sample of origin, sequenced in a study of blood T cell repertoires in COVID-19. TCRdb's table, derived via immunoSEQ multiplex PCR, lists solely in-frame clones and lacks some. The sample shows roughly 280,000 clones, approximately 92% of them seen only once. The material sequenced was PBMCs or T cells enriched from blood (not recorded which). All receptors come from a woman aged 18-30 years who had recovered from COVID-19.

This sequence joins TRBV18 and TRBJ1-1, with D possibly TRBD1 on 6 matching bases. CDR3 length: 15 residues. V shed 6 bases and J shed 0 bases, with 14 bases lying between them. CDR1 is KGHSH and CDR2 is LQKENI in the germline V gene. The CDR3 loop reads CASSPGQPLNTEAFF. In nucleotides, the CDR3 is TGTGCCAGCTCGCCTGGACAGCCCTTGAACACTGAAGCTTTCTTT.

The CDR3 spells CASSLLAGGQGETQYF. In nucleotides, the CDR3 is TGCGCCAGCAGCCTTCTAGCGGGGGGGCAGGGAGAGACCCAGTACTTC. The genes are TRBV4-1 and TRBJ2-5, with 12 bases fitting TRBD2. From germline, CDR1 is MGHRA and CDR2 YSYEKL. The CDR3 has 16 residues. J was trimmed by 4 bases and V by 4 bases; bases with no gene match: 7.

The chain joins TRBV5-1 to TRBJ1-5; the D gene is possibly TRBD1 (6 bases). Germline V gene sequence: CDR1 SGHRS, CDR2 YFSETQ. The CDR3 runs 16 residues. V was trimmed by 2 bases and J by 4 bases, leaving 16 bases between them. CDR3 nucleotides: TGCGCCAGCAGCTTACATCCAGGGGACGCTAATCAGCCCCAGCATTTT. Its protein product is CASSLHPGDANQPQHF. The entire variable domain, with the rest obtained from reference TRBV5-1 and TRBJ1-5, is as follows: KAGVTQTPRYLIKTRGQQVTLSCSPISGHRSVSWYQQTPGQGLQFLFEYFSETQRNKGNFPGRFSGRQFSNSRSEMNVSTLELGDSALYLCASSLHPGDANQPQHFGDGTRLSIL.

This rearrangement joins TRBV19 to TRBJ2-2; 10 nucleotides agree with TRBD1. The CDR3 is 16 residues long. Germline V gene sequence: CDR1 LNHDA, CDR2 SQIVND (reference sequence). The J segment lost 4 bases and the V segment lost 1 base, leaving 3 bases of the junction unmatched. The CDR3 DNA follows: TGTGCCAGTAGTATAGGCGGGACAGGGGCCACCGGGGAGCTGTTTTTT. Protein product: CASSIGGTGATGELFF. Combining the CDR3 with reference TRBV19 and TRBJ2-2 gives the whole variable domain DGGITQSPKYLFRKEGQNVTLSCEQNLNHDAMYWYRQDPGQGLRLIYYSQIVNDFQKGDIAEGYSVSREKKESFPLTVTSAQKNPTAFYLCASSIGGTGATGELFFGEGSRLTVL.

The rearrangement joins TRBV28 to TRBJ2-3, with 9 bases aligning to TRBD2. This CDR3 is built from 15 residues. V was clipped by 6 bases and J by 2 bases; unmatched bases: 6. Looked up from germline, CDR1 is MDHEN and CDR2 is SYDVKM. The CDR3 DNA reads TGTGCCAGCAGCCGGGGACTAGCTGACACAGATACGCAGTATTTT. It is translated as CASSRGLADTDTQYF.

This clone was observed a handful of times. V gene TRBV5-8 combines with J gene TRBJ1-2; unclear D gene. The CDR3 is 15 amino acids. V was clipped by 2 bases and J by 5 bases, with 16 bases between them. Per the germline V gene, CDR1 is SGHTS and CDR2 is YDEGEE. The CDR3 is CASSFRARGFYGYTF. The CDR3 coding sequence is TGTGCCAGCAGCTTTAGAGCGCGGGGTTTTTATGGCTACACCTTC.

The gene calls are TRBV27 and TRBJ2-7, with 8 bases lining up with TRBD1. J lost 3 bases, V lost 5 bases, and 9 bases had no gene match. CDR1 is MNHEY and CDR2 is SMNVEV in the germline V gene (reference sequence). This CDR3 comprises 15 residues. CDR3 nucleotide sequence: TGTGCCAGCAGTGCACGACCAGGGGGCAGCTACGAGCAGTACTTC. Its protein is CASSARPGGSYEQYF.

CDR3 in DNA: TGCGCCAGCAGCTTGATCCTAGCGGGGGGTACCAGGTCCAATGAGCAGTTCTTC. Its protein is CASSLILAGGTRSNEQFF. This chain links TRBV5-1 with TRBJ2-1; 11 bases are a match to TRBD2. CDR1 and CDR2 from the germline V gene are SGHRS and YFSETQ. The V segment lost 1 base and the J segment 6 bases; nucleotides outside the gene matches: 12. CDR3 length equals 18 residues. The full variable domain, completed using reference TRBV5-1 and TRBJ2-1, is KAGVTQTPRYLIKTRGQQVTLSCSPISGHRSVSWYQQTPGQGLQFLFEYFSETQRNKGNFPGRFSGRQFSNSRSEMNVSTLELGDSALYLCASSLILAGGTRSNEQFFGPGTRLTVL.

The chain couples TRBV28 to TRBJ1-2; 7 nucleotides agree with TRBD1. Trimming took 11 bases from V and 8 from J; bases not matched to a gene: 8. The CDR3 length is 11 residues. Germline CDR1 is MDHEN and CDR2 is SYDVKM. CDR3 in amino acids: CAVRRGQGYTF. As DNA, the CDR3 is TGTGCCGTCCGGAGGGGGCAAGGCTACACCTTC.

The chain uses TRBV29-1 and TRBJ1-2; 7 bases align to TRBD1. This CDR3 has 13 residues. With 3 bases clipped from V and 1 base from J, the junction kept 2 bases outside the gene matches. Germline CDR1 reads SQVTM; CDR2 reads ANQGSEA. The CDR3 bases are TGCAGCGTTGAGGACAGGAGTAACTATGGCTACACCTTC. Translating it yields CSVEDRSNYGYTF.

The gene calls are TRBV15 and TRBJ1-2; no firm D call. The germline V gene encodes CDR1 LNHNV and CDR2 YYDKDF (reference sequence). The length of the CDR3 is 14 residues. V gave up 7 bases and J gave up 7 bases, with 19 bases separating them. The chain's CDR3 is CATTLTNSFSGYTF. CDR3 DNA sequence: TGTGCCACCACCTTGACAAATTCCTTCTCTGGCTACACCTTC.

The J gene is TRBJ2-2, the V gene TRBV5-6; D uncertain. The CDR3 is made up of 13 amino acids. The germline V gene has CDR1 SGHDT and CDR2 YYEEEE. Trimming shortened V by 5 bases and J by 8 bases, and 13 bases separated the two germline ends. CDR3 coding DNA: TGTGCCAGCAGTAAACTTGCGAGTGGGGAGCTGTTTTTT. Its translation: CASSKLASGELFF.

CDR3 DNA: TGTGCTAGTGGTTTGGGAGGAAGGGGAACTGAAGCTTTCTTT. Its protein product is CASGLGGRGTEAFF. The chain couples TRBV12-5 to TRBJ1-1; possible D gene TRBD1, 5 bases. The V gene's germline CDR1 is LGHNT and CDR2 FRNRAP. V was shortened by 1 base and J by 5 bases, with 11 bases between the two germline ends. The CDR3 sequence is 14 residues long.

This chain uses TRBV5-1 with TRBJ2-5; TRBD2 matches at 14 bases. The germline V gene encodes CDR1 SGHRS and CDR2 YFSETQ. J lost 5 bases, V lost 4 bases, and 4 bases had no gene match. This CDR3 spans 15 amino acids. The CDR3 is CASSRLAGGKETQYF. CDR3 nucleotide sequence: TGCGCCAGCAGCCGACTAGCGGGGGGGAAGGAGACCCAGTACTTC.

The rearrangement joins TRBV4-2 to TRBJ1-2; 8 bases are shared with TRBD1. Germline trimming cut 3 bases from V and 2 bases from J; bases unmatched to any gene: 5. The CDR3 runs 15 residues. Germline assignment: CDR1 LGHNA and CDR2 YNFKEQ. The CDR3 DNA follows: TGTGCCAGCAGCCAGGCGACAGGGGTCAACTATGGCTACACCTTC. Protein: CASSQATGVNYGYTF.

This clone appeared a single time. The gene calls are TRBV18 and TRBJ2-2; 8 bases map to TRBD1. The CDR3 length is 15 residues. Germline V CDR1 and CDR2: KGHSH, LQKENI. V trimming: 6 bases; J trimming: 7 bases; junction bases outside the gene matches: 10. CDR3 in DNA: TGTGCCAGCTCCCTAAATCCAGGGGGCGGCGGGGAGCTGTTTTTT. Encoded protein: CASSLNPGGGGELFF.